These 27 T cell receptor beta chains originate from one sample sequenced in a study of cytomegalovirus exposure and HLA in healthy donors. The primer mix had 60 Vbeta and 13 Jbeta primers. Profiling relied on immunoSEQ multiplex PCR, and the TCRdb table lists in-frame clones only, not all of them. The data hold more than 150,000 clones, with roughly 84% observed a single time. Sequenced: PBMCs. The receptor source for this set is a boy aged 2 to 10 in good health and CMV-seronegative.

The rearrangement links TRBV6-6 to TRBJ1-1; D not resolved. The CDR3 extends over 14 amino acids. Germline CDR1 reads MNHNY; CDR2 reads SVGAGI (reference sequence). V was trimmed by 7 bases and J by 4 bases, leaving 16 bases between them. DNA for the CDR3: TGTGCCAGCATTCTGGGCGGAGGAACCACTGAAGCTTTCTTT. Translating it yields CASILGGGTTEAFF.

The chain uses TRBV5-5 and TRBJ2-1; TRBD2 matches at 12 bases. V trimming: 5 bases; J trimming: 9 bases; junction bases outside the gene matches: 15. Germline V CDR1 and CDR2: SGHKS, YYEKEE (reference sequence). The CDR3 totals 17 residues. The CDR3 sequence: CASSFNNLAGGQGEQFF. CDR3 sequence (DNA): TGTGCCAGCAGTTTTAATAACCTAGCGGGAGGGCAGGGTGAGCAGTTCTTC. The whole variable domain, filled in from reference TRBV5-5 and TRBJ2-1, reads DAGVTQSPTHLIKTRGQQVTLRCSPISGHKSVSWYQQVLGQGPQFIFQYYEKEERGRGNFPDRFSARQFPNYSSELNVNALLLGDSALYLCASSFNNLAGGQGEQFFGPGTRLTVL.

Only one count was recorded for this clone. The rearrangement links TRBV7-9 to TRBJ1-1; perhaps TRBD1 as D (5 bases). Trimming stripped 2 bases from V and 3 bases from J, with 10 bases between. The CDR3 covers 14 residues. In germline, CDR1 is SEHNR, CDR2 FQNEAQ (reference sequence). CDR3 coding DNA: TGTGCCAGCAGCTTACGGGGGATGGACACTGAAGCTTTCTTT. Protein product: CASSLRGMDTEAFF.

This chain uses TRBV7-2 with TRBJ2-1; tentatively, D is TRBD2 (5 bases). This CDR3 is built from 14 residues. CDR1 is SGHTA and CDR2 is FQGNSA in the germline V gene. The V end was cut by 2 bases, the J end by 5 bases, with 10 bases between. The CDR3 region has the DNA TGTGCCAGCAGCTTAAGTTCCGGGAACAATGAGCAGTTCTTC. Residues: CASSLSSGNNEQFF.

V and J are TRBV11-2 and TRBJ2-1, with 11 bases lining up with TRBD2. J was trimmed by 7 bases and V by 3 bases; bases with no gene match: 5. This CDR3 is built from 15 residues. From germline, CDR1 is SGHAT and CDR2 FQNNGV. The CDR3 region is CASSFSGRVVNEQFF. As DNA, the CDR3 is TGTGCCAGCAGCTTTAGCGGGAGGGTGGTAAATGAGCAGTTCTTC.

This chain joins TRBV30 and TRBJ2-2; 8 nucleotides match TRBD2. Germline-derived CDR1 and CDR2 are GTSNPN and SVGIG (reference sequence). Trimming at V came to 0 bases and at J to 2 bases, leaving 5 bases not matched to a gene. The CDR3 length is 16 residues. CDR3 coding DNA: TGTGCCTGGAGTGTAAGGCTAGCGGGCAACACCGGGGAGCTGTTTTTT. Translating gives CAWSVRLAGNTGELFF. Drawing the rest from reference TRBV30 and TRBJ2-2, the complete variable domain is SQTIHQWPATLVQPVGSPLSLECTVEGTSNPNLYWYRQAAGRGLQLLFYSVGIGQISSEVPQNLSASRPQDRQFILSSKKLLLSDSGFYLCAWSVRLAGNTGELFFGEGSRLTVL.

DNA for the CDR3: TGCGCCAGCAGCCCGACAGTCTTTCCCTACTATGGCTACACCTTC. This gives the protein CASSPTVFPYYGYTF. V and J are TRBV5-1 and TRBJ1-2, with a tentative D call TRBD1 (5 bases). The CDR3 is 15 amino acids. Deletions cut 4 bases from V and 3 bases from J, with 16 bases between. Germline loops: CDR1 SGHRS, CDR2 YFSETQ.

The chain carries TRBV9 and TRBJ2-3; D ambiguous. This CDR3 region has 12 residues. The germline gives CDR1 SGDLS, CDR2 YYNGEE. Trimming removed 0 bases at V and 5 bases at J, with 4 bases between. CDR3 sequence: CASSVVRDTQYF. The CDR3 region has the DNA TGTGCCAGCAGCGTAGTCAGAGATACGCAGTATTTT. Full variable domain (remainder filled in from reference TRBV9 and TRBJ2-3): DSGVTQTPKHLITATGQRVTLRCSPRSGDLSVYWYQQSLDQGLQFLIQYYNGEERAKGNILERFSAQQFPDLHSELNLSSLELGDSALYFCASSVVRDTQYFGPGTRLTVL.

This clone appeared a few times. J is TRBJ1-1 and V is TRBV5-1; D unresolved. The germline V gene encodes CDR1 SGHRS and CDR2 YFSETQ. The CDR3 has 15 residues. V dropped 6 bases and J dropped 0 bases, with 15 bases sitting between them. CDR3 DNA sequence: TGCGCCAGCATCGAGGGTCCCAGGTTGAACACTGAAGCTTTCTTT. Translating it yields CASIEGPRLNTEAFF.

This chain joins TRBV7-9 and TRBJ2-2, with 8 bases lining up with TRBD2. Trimming took 8 bases from V and 7 from J; bases not matched to a gene: 12. Germline CDR1 is SEHNR and CDR2 is FQNEAQ (reference sequence). The CDR3 is 15 amino acids. The DNA of the CDR3 is TGTGCCAGCGACATCCGGGAGGGCAATAACGGGGAGCTGTTTTTT. Protein product: CASDIREGNNGELFF. The variable domain in full, with the rest retrieved from reference TRBV7-9 and TRBJ2-2, is DTGVSQNPRHKITKRGQNVTFRCDPISEHNRLYWYRQTLGQGPEFLTYFQNEAQLEKSRLLSDRFSAERPKGSFSTLEIQRTEQGDSAMYLCASDIREGNNGELFFGEGSRLTVL.

The rearrangement links TRBV30 to TRBJ2-6; TRBD1 is a possible D gene (5 bases). Germline V gene sequence: CDR1 GTSNPN, CDR2 SVGIG (reference sequence). The length of the CDR3 is 16 residues. The V gene lost 2 bases and the J gene lost 4 bases, with 15 bases spanning the gap. The CDR3 is CAWSPDLTAGANVLTF. CDR3 DNA sequence: TGTGCCTGGAGTCCAGACCTGACAGCCGGGGCCAACGTCCTGACTTTC.

The chain links TRBV6-5 to TRBJ2-3, with a tentative D call TRBD1 (6 bases). Germline values: CDR1 MNHEY, CDR2 SVGAGI. The CDR3 length is 14 residues. V gave up 2 bases and J gave up 2 bases, with 8 bases separating them. CDR3 residues: CASSYGGDTDTQYF. The CDR3 nucleotides are TGTGCCAGCAGTTACGGGGGCGACACAGATACGCAGTATTTT.

The V gene is TRBV4-1, the J gene TRBJ1-2, with no clear D. Germline V gene lookup returns CDR1 MGHRA and CDR2 YSYEKL. Trimming took 0 bases from V and 0 from J, leaving 8 bases between them. The CDR3 extends over 15 amino acids. CDR3 in amino acids: CASSQEATPNYGYTF. CDR3 sequence (DNA): TGCGCCAGCAGCCAAGAAGCAACCCCTAACTATGGCTACACCTTC.

The chain joins TRBV28 to TRBJ2-5; D gene uncertain. This CDR3 has 12 amino acids. The germline V and J ends were trimmed by 7 bases and 2 bases, with 8 bases remaining between them. Germline V gene data show CDR1 as MDHEN and CDR2 as SYDVKM. CDR3 sequence reads: CASKNSQETQYF. CDR3 DNA: TGTGCCAGCAAAAACAGTCAAGAGACCCAGTACTTC. The full variable domain, completed using reference TRBV28 and TRBJ2-5, is DVKVTQSSRYLVKRTGEKVFLECVQDMDHENMFWYRQDPGLGLRLIYFSYDVKMKEKGDIPEGYSVSREKKERFSLILESASTNQTSMYLCASKNSQETQYFGPGTRLLVL.

The CDR3: CSARRSGGYTF. The CDR3 DNA reads as TGCAGTGCTAGGAGGTCCGGCGGCTACACCTTC. The chain combines TRBV20-1 with TRBJ1-2, with D unresolved. The CDR3 loop spans 11 amino acids. Trimming took 3 bases from V and 8 from J, leaving 10 bases between them. Germline CDR1 reads DFQATT; CDR2 reads SNEGSKA (reference sequence).

The chain joins TRBV5-1 to TRBJ2-1; the match to TRBD2 covers 13 bases. The CDR3 sequence is 16 residues long. The germline V gene has CDR1 SGHRS and CDR2 YFSETQ. Trimming cost V 4 bases and J 4 bases; bases outside gene matches: 5. The CDR3 loop is CASSDGTSGKYNEQFF. The CDR3 DNA follows: TGCGCCAGCAGCGACGGGACTAGCGGGAAATACAATGAGCAGTTCTTC.

This clone appeared a few times. J is TRBJ2-7 and V is TRBV6-1; 11 nucleotides line up with TRBD2. Per the germline V gene, CDR1 is MNHNS and CDR2 is SASEGT. The CDR3 covers 19 residues. The J segment lost 0 bases and the V segment lost 2 bases, leaving 12 bases of the junction unmatched. CDR3 nucleotides: TGTGCCAGCAGTGAACGGGGACGGAGACTAGCGGGAAGCTCCTACGAGCAGTACTTC. Translating gives CASSERGRRLAGSSYEQYF.

The chain employs TRBV29-1 and TRBJ2-1; maybe TRBD2 (6 bases). Trimming pared 5 bases from V and 0 bases from J, leaving 17 bases between. Germline loops: CDR1 SQVTM, CDR2 ANQGSEA. This CDR3 has 16 amino acids. Here the CDR3 reads CSVLKWGGSSYNEQFF. Written as DNA, the CDR3 is TGCAGCGTTCTTAAATGGGGAGGTAGCTCCTACAATGAGCAGTTCTTC.

This clone was detected only a few times. The gene calls are TRBV29-1 and TRBJ1-3, with 7 bases lining up with TRBD1. The germline V gene encodes CDR1 SQVTM and CDR2 ANQGSEA. The CDR3 is made up of 14 amino acids. The J segment lost 1 base and the V segment lost 2 bases, leaving 2 bases of the junction unmatched. CDR3 loop: CSVEKGASGNTIYF. The DNA of the CDR3 is TGCAGCGTTGAAAAGGGGGCATCTGGAAACACCATATATTTT.

CDR3 sequence reads: CASRGKGLGRVNEQFF. The CDR3, as DNA: TGTGCCAGCAGGGGTAAGGGGCTCGGTCGGGTCAATGAGCAGTTCTTC. The chain carries TRBV7-2 and TRBJ2-1, with D tentatively TRBD1 (5 bases). This CDR3 has 16 residues. Per germline, CDR1 SGHTA and CDR2 FQGNSA. The ends were cut back, 6 bases at V and 6 bases at J, with 21 bases in the middle.

V gene TRBV2 combines with J gene TRBJ2-3, with 9 nucleotides matching TRBD2. The junction had 6 bases not matched to a gene; V was cut back by 6 bases and J by 2 bases. The CDR3 extends over 15 amino acids. Per germline, CDR1 SNHLY and CDR2 FYNNEI. CDR3 protein: CASSARTSATDTQYF. DNA of the CDR3: TGTGCCAGCAGCGCCCGGACTAGCGCCACAGATACGCAGTATTTT.

DNA of the CDR3: TGTGCCAGCAGTACAGGGTCGGGCACCGGGGAGCTGTTTTTT. It codes for CASSTGSGTGELFF. The chain carries TRBV6-5 and TRBJ2-2; tentative D call: TRBD1 (6 bases). Germline V gives CDR1 MNHEY, CDR2 SVGAGI. The germline V and J ends were trimmed by 5 bases and 4 bases, with 11 bases remaining between them. The length of the CDR3 is 14 residues.

This clone was counted a single time. The V and J genes are TRBV5-1 and TRBJ2-5; unclear D gene. The V end was cut by 1 base, the J end by 0 bases, with 19 bases between. The CDR3 is 18 amino acids. Germline V lookup: CDR1 SGHRS, CDR2 YFSETQ. CDR3 nucleotides: TGCGCCAGCAGCTTGCAGCCTCGTGGCAGGAATAACCAAGAGACCCAGTACTTC. Translated, it gives CASSLQPRGRNNQETQYF. The full variable domain, in which reference TRBV5-1 and TRBJ2-5 provide the parts outside the CDR3, is KAGVTQTPRYLIKTRGQQVTLSCSPISGHRSVSWYQQTPGQGLQFLFEYFSETQRNKGNFPGRFSGRQFSNSRSEMNVSTLELGDSALYLCASSLQPRGRNNQETQYFGPGTRLLVL.

This clone has a single count. J is TRBJ2-3 and V is TRBV10-3, with D possibly matching TRBD1 (5 bases). Germline V gene lookup returns CDR1 ENHRY and CDR2 SYGVKD. The CDR3 runs 14 residues. V dropped 6 bases and J dropped 0 bases, with 10 bases sitting between them. CDR3: CAISGQTSTDTQYF. The DNA for the CDR3 is TGTGCCATCAGCGGACAAACTAGCACAGATACGCAGTATTTT.

The chain combines TRBV5-1 with TRBJ2-1, with D possibly TRBD2 on 6 matching bases. Germline loops: CDR1 SGHRS, CDR2 YFSETQ. The CDR3 consists of 15 residues. Trimming removed 0 bases from V and 8 bases from J, with 15 bases in between. The CDR3 reads CASSLGKGLAHEQFF. The CDR3 nucleotides read TGCGCCAGCAGCTTGGGAAAGGGTCTAGCGCATGAGCAGTTCTTC.

V gene TRBV30 combines with J gene TRBJ2-1, with TRBD2 matching 7 bases. CDR3 size: 14 residues. CDR1 and CDR2 from the germline V gene are GTSNPN and SVGIG (reference sequence). Trimming cost V 3 bases and J 3 bases; bases outside gene matches: 5. This CDR3 is CAWRIKRDYNEQFF. The CDR3 DNA is TGTGCCTGGAGAATCAAGCGGGACTACAATGAGCAGTTCTTC.

This clone appeared a single time. The rearrangement uses TRBV5-6 and TRBJ2-1; maybe TRBD2 (7 bases). Trimming took off 4 bases at V and 5 bases at J, with 22 bases between the two ends. In germline, CDR1 is SGHDT, CDR2 YYEEEE. This CDR3 is 17 amino acids long. The CDR3 bases are TGTGCCAGCAGCCTTTTTGGGGGCGGGAGAGGCGACAATGAGCAGTTCTTC. Translated, it gives CASSLFGGGRGDNEQFF.